These T cell receptor beta chains were read from a single sample in a study of T cell responses to AZD1222 COVID-19 vaccine. Here immunoSEQ multiplex PCR was the method, and the copy in TCRdb shows in-frame clones only, minus some. The repertoire holds roughly 150,000 clones, with roughly 91% as singletons. The material sequenced was peripheral blood, taken on day 0 of AZD1222 vaccination. The receptors were gathered from an adult in good health. CDR3s include the opening cysteine and the closing phenylalanine or tryptophan. Fields, in order: J gene, clone size, D gene, V gene, CDR3 protein, CDR3 DNA. The D gene is left open where the match is weak. Rows may omit the clone size; those that give it use once, few, many or a size class.

>TRBJ1-5|.|TRBD1|TRBV3-1/TRBV3-2
CASSSPGDSSSQPQHF
TGTGCCAGCAGCTCACCCGGGGACAGCTCGAGTCAGCCCCAGCATTTT
>TRBJ1-1|once|.|TRBV5-1
CASSLEPAATEAFF
TGCGCCAGCAGCTTGGAGCCAGCGGCCACTGAAGCTTTCTTT
>TRBJ1-2|.|.|TRBV7-2
CASSLGQSYGYTF
TGTGCCAGCAGCCTAGGACAGTCTTACGGCTACACCTTC
>TRBJ2-3|.|.|TRBV13
CASSSLRTPWEYF
TGTGCCAGCAGCTCCCTACGAACCCCCTGGGAGTATTTT
>TRBJ2-1|.|.|TRBV7-2
CASSLGAAEDNEQFF
TGTGCCAGCAGCTTAGGTGCAGCGGAGGACAATGAGCAGTTCTTC
>TRBJ2-1|.|.|TRBV5-6
CASSKNSLEFF
TGTGCCAGCAGCAAGAATAGTTTGGAGTTCTTC
>TRBJ1-2|.|.|TRBV9
CASSVDTRINYGYTF
TGTGCCAGCAGCGTAGACACGCGGATTAACTATGGCTACACCTTC
>TRBJ1-6|.|.|TRBV6-1
CASSDDVGISGSPLHF
TGTGCCAGCAGTGACGACGTCGGGATTTCGGGTTCACCCCTCCACTTT
>TRBJ1-4|.|TRBD1|TRBV5-5
CASSFARTGQGEKLFF
TGTGCCAGCAGCTTTGCCCGGACAGGCCAAGGGGAAAAACTGTTTTTT
>TRBJ2-6|.|.|TRBV12-5
CATGRSGANVLTF
TGTGCTACTGGTCGGTCTGGGGCCAACGTCCTGACTTTC
>TRBJ2-2|.|TRBD2|TRBV5-1
CASSSPSGTRRTGELFF
TGCGCCAGCAGCTCCCCTTCCGGGACTAGACGCACCGGGGAGCTGTTTTTT
>TRBJ2-7|.|TRBD2|TRBV27
CASSQLGLAGGREQYF
TGTGCCAGCAGCCAACTTGGACTAGCGGGAGGTCGCGAGCAGTACTTC
>TRBJ2-1|.|TRBD2|TRBV19
CASSLGLAGGVSYNEQFF
TGTGCCAGTAGTCTGGGACTAGCGGGAGGGGTTTCCTACAATGAGCAGTTCTTC
>TRBJ1-2|.|TRBD1|TRBV28
CASSLTEGAPRGYTF
TGTGCCAGCAGTTTAACGGAGGGGGCCCCTCGTGGCTACACCTTC
>TRBJ2-3|.|TRBD2|TRBV5-4
CASSRSGRVPTDTQYF
TGTGCCAGCAGCCGGAGCGGGAGGGTCCCCACAGATACGCAGTATTTT
>TRBJ1-2|.|TRBD1|TRBV7-9
CASSRTGVNVNTF
TGTGCCAGCAGCCGTACAGGGGTTAACGTCAACACCTTC
>TRBJ1-5|.|.|TRBV10-3
CAISTLPGQPQHF
TGTGCCATCTCGACACTCCCGGGTCAGCCCCAGCATTTT
>TRBJ1-6|.|.|TRBV9
CASSPHRESYSPLHF
TGTGCCAGCAGCCCTCACAGGGAATCTTATTCACCCCTCCACTTT
>TRBJ2-7|.|TRBD2|TRBV28
CASSRGGYEQYF
TGTGCCAGCAGCCGGGGGGGCTACGAGCAGTACTTC
>TRBJ2-7|.|.|TRBV7-9
CASSLRESYEQYF
TGTGCCAGCAGCTTGAGGGAATCCTACGAGCAGTACTTC
>TRBJ1-6|.|.|TRBV9
CASSPWGSGSPLHF
TGTGCCAGCAGCCCGTGGGGCTCGGGTTCACCCCTCCACTTT
>TRBJ1-1|.|.|TRBV2
CASSPIGGGMNTEAFF
TGTGCCAGCAGTCCCATAGGGGGGGGAATGAACACTGAAGCTTTCTTT
>TRBJ1-6|.|.|TRBV11-2
CASSFAGWNSPLHF
TGTGCCAGCAGCTTTGCAGGTTGGAATTCACCCCTCCACTTT
>TRBJ1-1|once|.|TRBV5-4
CASSPRGLDEAFF
TGTGCCAGCAGCCCCCGGGGGCTCGATGAAGCTTTCTTT
>TRBJ2-3|.|.|TRBV12-3/TRBV12-4
CATGTDTQYF
TGTGCCACAGGGACAGATACGCAGTATTTT
>TRBJ2-3|.|.|TRBV13
CASSLANTDTQYF
TGTGCCAGCAGTTTAGCAAACACAGATACGCAGTATTTT
>TRBJ1-1|.|.|TRBV10-3
CAISESTATNEAFF
TGTGCCATCAGTGAGTCGACAGCCACAAATGAAGCTTTCTTT
>TRBJ2-7|.|.|TRBV6-1
CASSEARLSSYEQYF
TGTGCCAGCAGTGAAGCCCGCCTTAGCTCCTACGAGCAGTACTTC
>TRBJ1-1|.|.|TRBV5-1
CASSLVPGDTEAFF
TGCGCCAGCAGCTTGGTACCAGGGGACACTGAAGCTTTCTTT
>TRBJ2-5|.|.|TRBV28
CASSLPRETQYF
TGTGCCAGCAGTTTACCCCGAGAGACCCAGTACTTC
>TRBJ1-2|.|.|TRBV5-1
CASSLAPITVSYGYTF
TGCGCCAGCAGCTTGGCCCCAATTACAGTTTCCTATGGCTACACCTTC
>TRBJ2-7|.|.|TRBV15
CATSRGPGTQGSYEQYF
TGTGCCACCAGCAGAGGGCCCGGGACCCAAGGGTCCTACGAGCAGTACTTC
>TRBJ1-3|.|.|TRBV7-9
CASSLAGTQNTIYF
TGTGCCAGCAGCTTAGCGGGGACCCAAAACACCATATATTTT
>TRBJ2-5|.|.|TRBV5-6
CASSYAGQLAETQYF
TGTGCCAGCAGCTATGCGGGACAGTTGGCAGAGACCCAGTACTTC
>TRBJ1-1|once|.|TRBV5-1
CASSLEEVLNTEAFF
TGCGCCAGCAGCTTGGAAGAGGTCTTGAACACTGAAGCTTTCTTT
>TRBJ2-5|.|.|TRBV10-2
CASSDALVLETQYF
TGCGCCAGCAGTGATGCACTTGTCTTGGAGACCCAGTACTTC
>TRBJ1-5|.|.|TRBV6-2/TRBV6-3
CASSYDENQPQHF
TGTGCCAGCAGTTACGACGAAAATCAGCCCCAGCATTTT
>TRBJ2-1|once|TRBD2|TRBV27
CASSLWTSGGGSYNEQFF
TGTGCCAGCAGTTTATGGACTAGCGGGGGGGGTTCCTACAATGAGCAGTTCTTC
>TRBJ2-7|.|.|TRBV4-1
CASSRGGVASYEQYF
TGCGCCAGCAGCCGCGGAGGGGTGGCCTCCTACGAGCAGTACTTC
>TRBJ2-7|.|TRBD2|TRBV4-1
CASRGGLANTYEQYF
TGCGCCAGCAGGGGAGGACTAGCGAATACCTACGAGCAGTACTTC
>TRBJ1-2|once|.|TRBV4-1
CASSQDLQGLGSKNYGYTF
TGCGCCAGCAGCCAAGATCTTCAGGGGTTGGGCTCAAAGAACTATGGCTACACCTTC
>TRBJ2-7|once|TRBD1|TRBV4-3
CASSLRGFSYEQYF
TGCGCCAGCAGCCTCAGGGGGTTCTCCTACGAGCAGTACTTC
>TRBJ2-2|.|.|TRBV5-1
CASSPMLGELFF
TGCGCCAGCAGCCCCATGCTCGGGGAGCTGTTTTTT
>TRBJ2-7|.|TRBD1|TRBV28
CASRRRGTAFYEQYF
TGTGCCAGCAGACGCAGGGGGACGGCATTCTACGAGCAGTACTTC
>TRBJ2-3|.|.|TRBV3-1/TRBV3-2
CASSAPDGTDTQYF
TGTGCCAGCAGCGCCCCGGATGGAACAGATACGCAGTATTTT
>TRBJ2-1|once|TRBD2|TRBV9
CASSVVWTSDEQFF
TGTGCCAGCAGCGTAGTATGGACTAGTGATGAGCAGTTCTTC
>TRBJ2-3|.|TRBD2|TRBV6-2/TRBV6-3
CASSYALSGGFTDTQYF
TGTGCCAGCAGTTACGCGCTTAGCGGGGGTTTCACAGATACGCAGTATTTT
>TRBJ2-3|.|.|TRBV27
CASAMNPGLGTDTQYF
TGTGCCAGCGCAATGAACCCGGGACTTGGCACAGATACGCAGTATTTT
>TRBJ2-2|.|.|TRBV6-5
CASSYSENGELFF
TGTGCCAGCAGTTACTCCGAGAACGGGGAGCTGTTTTTT